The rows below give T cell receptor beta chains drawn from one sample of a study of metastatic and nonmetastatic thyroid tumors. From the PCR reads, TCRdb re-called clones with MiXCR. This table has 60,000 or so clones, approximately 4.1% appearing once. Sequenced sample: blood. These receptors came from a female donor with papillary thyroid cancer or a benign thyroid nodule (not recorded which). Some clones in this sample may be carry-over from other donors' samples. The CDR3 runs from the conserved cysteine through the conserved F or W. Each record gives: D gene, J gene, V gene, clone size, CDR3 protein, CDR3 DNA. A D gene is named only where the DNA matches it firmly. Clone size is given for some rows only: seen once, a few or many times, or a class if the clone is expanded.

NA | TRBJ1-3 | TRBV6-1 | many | CASSVGPPAGNTIYF | TGTGCCAGCAGTGTGGGACCCCCGGCCGGAAACACCATATATTTT
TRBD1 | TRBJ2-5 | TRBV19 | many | CASSGEQGAKETQYF | TGTGCCAGTAGTGGAGAACAGGGGGCGAAAGAGACCCAGTACTTC
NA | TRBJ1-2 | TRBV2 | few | CASSDTGASGYTF | TGTGCCAGCAGTGATACGGGGGCGAGTGGCTACACCTTC
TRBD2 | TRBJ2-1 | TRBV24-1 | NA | CDTSPGRDPYYNEQFF | TGTGACACCAGCCCTGGGAGGGATCCGTATTACAATGAGCAGTTCTTC
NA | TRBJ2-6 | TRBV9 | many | CASSFRMISSGANVLTF | TGTGCCAGCAGCTTTCGGATGATTTCCTCTGGGGCCAACGTCCTGACTTTC
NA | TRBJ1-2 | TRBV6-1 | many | CASTSLPDYGYTF | TGTGCCAGCACCAGTCTTCCTGATTATGGCTACACCTTC
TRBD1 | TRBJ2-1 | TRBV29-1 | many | CSVRAGGNEQFF | TGCAGCGTTCGTGCAGGGGGCAATGAGCAGTTCTTC
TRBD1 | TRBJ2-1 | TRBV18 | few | CASSPMPTGGYNEQFF | TGTGCCAGCTCACCCATGCCGACAGGGGGCTACAATGAGCAGTTCTTC
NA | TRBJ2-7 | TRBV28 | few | CASSLYGHRSYEQYF | TGTGCCAGCAGTTTATATGGACACCGGTCCTACGAGCAGTACTTC
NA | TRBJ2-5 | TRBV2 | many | CASTQAEETQYF | TGTGCCAGCACCCAAGCCGAAGAGACCCAGTACTTC
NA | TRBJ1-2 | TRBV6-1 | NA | CASSPDGYGYTF | TGTGCCAGCAGTCCCGACGGCTATGGCTACACCTTC
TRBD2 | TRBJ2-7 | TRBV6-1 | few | CASSLETSGFYEQYF | TGTGCCAGCTCCCTCGAGACTAGCGGGTTTTACGAGCAGTACTTC
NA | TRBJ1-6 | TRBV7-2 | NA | CASSRSVRREYNSPLHF | TGTGCCAGCAGTCGAAGCGTGCGCAGGGAATATAATTCACCCCTCCACTTT
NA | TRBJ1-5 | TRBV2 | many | CASSVEGGQPQHF | TGTGCCAGCAGTGTCGAGGGGGGACAGCCCCAGCATTTT